Reported below is one T cell receptor (beta chain). As yet, its antigen is unknown. The sample is drawn from a study of T cells in Graves' hyperthyroidism and ophthalmopathy. The CDR3 covers 12 residues. Germline V gives CDR1 SGHTA, CDR2 FQGNSA. The germline V and J ends were trimmed by 4 bases and 6 bases, with 10 bases remaining between them. Findings and caveats of the study: In blood, most of the thyroid clonotypes expanded above 0.001 were also present.

Amplification yielded TCR beta CDR3 regions, with RNA transcripts as the source. In the first-round RT-PCR of the TCR CDR3, the HTBI primer set was used. TCRdb re-called the multiplex PCR reads through MiXCR, storing one row per CDR3 protein. The table records 800,000 or so distinct CDR3 sequences, more than 30% of them present only once. Patients counted as stable if ophthalmopathy did not develop within 18 months. Exclusion criteria comprised uncontrolled infection, other autoimmune disease, pregnancy or lactation. The chain links TRBV7-2 to TRBJ2-7; D ambiguous. This receptor was identified in a young man with Graves' hyperthyroidism. The sequenced sample consisted of blood. The CDR3 loop is CASSSTPIEQYF. For the CDR3, the DNA is TGTGCCAGCAGCTCCACACCGATCGAGCAGTACTTC.